The source of this TCR beta chain is a study of blood T cell repertoires in COVID-19. As for the study in general: Samples came from the United States, Italy and Spain, spanning acute and convalescent COVID-19. T cells, B-cell-depleted T cells, or PBMCs provided the cDNA or gDNA that served as material.

V lost 4 bases to trimming and J lost 0 bases; unmatched junction nucleotides: 7. Germline V gene sequence: CDR1 SGHNT, CDR2 YYREEE (reference sequence). The CDR3 spans 17 residues. This clone has just a few counts. Original handling: Estimates of nucleated cell counts were drawn from the amplification of reference gene primers. TCRdb's copy holds only in-frame clones and misses some; the assay was immunoSEQ multiplex PCR. That table is the source of V, J and clone size, and D and trimming were worked out from the DNA. The sample includes 60,000 to 75,000 clones, just over 85% seen only once; the top ten take around 20%.

This clonotype originated in a woman over 75 with active COVID-19. The chain uses TRBV5-4 and TRBJ2-3; 11 positions match TRBD2. Sequencing used peripheral blood. The CDR3 sequence: CASSKGLAGFSTDTQYF. CDR3 coding DNA: TGTGCCAGCAGCAAAGGACTAGCGGGTTTTAGCACAGATACGCAGTATTTT.